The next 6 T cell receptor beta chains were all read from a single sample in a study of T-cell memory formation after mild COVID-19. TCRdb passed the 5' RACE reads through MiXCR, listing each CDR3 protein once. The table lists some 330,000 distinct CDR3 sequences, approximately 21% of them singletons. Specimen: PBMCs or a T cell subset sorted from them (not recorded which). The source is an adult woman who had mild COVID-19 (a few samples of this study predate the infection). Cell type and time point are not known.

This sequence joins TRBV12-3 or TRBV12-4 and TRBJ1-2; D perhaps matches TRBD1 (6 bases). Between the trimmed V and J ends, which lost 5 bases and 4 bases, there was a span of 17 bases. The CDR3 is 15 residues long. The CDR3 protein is CASSGAGAASYGYTF. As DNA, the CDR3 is TGTGCCAGCAGTGGGGCGGGGGCAGCGTCCTATGGCTACACCTTC.

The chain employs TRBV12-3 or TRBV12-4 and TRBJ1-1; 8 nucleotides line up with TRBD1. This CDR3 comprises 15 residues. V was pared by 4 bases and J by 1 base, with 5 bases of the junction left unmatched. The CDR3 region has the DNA TGTGCCAGCAGTTCTTGGACAGGGTCGAACACTGAAGCTTTCTTT. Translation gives CASSSWTGSNTEAFF.

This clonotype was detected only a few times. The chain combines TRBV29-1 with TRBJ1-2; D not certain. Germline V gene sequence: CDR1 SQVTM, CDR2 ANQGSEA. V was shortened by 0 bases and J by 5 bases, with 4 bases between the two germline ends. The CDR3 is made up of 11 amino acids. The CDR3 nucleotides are TGCAGCGTTGAAGACCTTTATGGCTACACCTTC. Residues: CSVEDLYGYTF.

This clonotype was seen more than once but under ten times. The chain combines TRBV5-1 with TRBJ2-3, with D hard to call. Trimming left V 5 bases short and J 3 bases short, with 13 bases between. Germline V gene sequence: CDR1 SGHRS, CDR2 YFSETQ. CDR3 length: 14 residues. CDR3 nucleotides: TGCGCCAGCAGTAGACCCACGTCTACAGATACGCAGTATTTT. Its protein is CASSRPTSTDTQYF.

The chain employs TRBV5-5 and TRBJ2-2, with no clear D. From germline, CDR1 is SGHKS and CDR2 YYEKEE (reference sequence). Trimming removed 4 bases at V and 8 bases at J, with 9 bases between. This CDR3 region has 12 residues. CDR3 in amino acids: CASSSLGGELFF. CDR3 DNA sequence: TGTGCCAGCAGCAGTCTAGGGGGGGAGCTGTTTTTT.

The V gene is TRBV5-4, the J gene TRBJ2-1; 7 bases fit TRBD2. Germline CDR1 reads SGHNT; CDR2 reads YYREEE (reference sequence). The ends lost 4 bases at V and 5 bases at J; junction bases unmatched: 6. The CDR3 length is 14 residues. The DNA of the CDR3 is TGTGCCAGCAGCGGGCTAGCGGACAACAATGAGCAGTTCTTC. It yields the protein CASSGLADNNEQFF.